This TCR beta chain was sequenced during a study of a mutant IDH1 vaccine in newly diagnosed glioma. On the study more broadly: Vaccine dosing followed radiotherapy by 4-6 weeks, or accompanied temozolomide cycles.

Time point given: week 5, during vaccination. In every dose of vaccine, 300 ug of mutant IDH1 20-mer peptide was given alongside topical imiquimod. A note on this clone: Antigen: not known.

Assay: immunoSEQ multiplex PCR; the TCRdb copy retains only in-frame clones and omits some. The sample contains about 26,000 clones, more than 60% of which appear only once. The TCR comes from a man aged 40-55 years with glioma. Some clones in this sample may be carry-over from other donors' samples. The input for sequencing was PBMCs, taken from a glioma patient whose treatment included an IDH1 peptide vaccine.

The CDR3 DNA follows: TGCGCCAGCAGCTTGACGGACGGAGGTGGCTACACCTTC. It is translated as CASSLTDGGGYTF. The rearrangement joins TRBV5-1 to TRBJ1-2; no clear D gene. Germline V lookup: CDR1 SGHRS, CDR2 YFSETQ. The CDR3 is 13 amino acids. V lost 1 base and J lost 7, with 11 bases in between.